Sequencing of this TCR beta chain was carried out in a study of TIL therapy for anti-PD-1-resistant metastatic lung cancer. Study-level information: Tumors carried a median 1.5 non-synonymous mutations per megabase.

Regarding the study as a whole: Compared with baseline intratumoral T cells, expanded TIL cultures were more clonal and less diverse (around 6% vs 30%).

Sequencing used immunoSEQ v3. Generated by immunoSEQ multiplex PCR, the TCRdb table keeps only in-frame clones and is missing some. This table has roughly 26,000 clones, 55% to 75% appearing once. Of note for this clone: Its specificity is unknown.

The germline V gene encodes CDR1 MNHEY and CDR2 SVGAGI. V lost 5 bases, J lost 4 bases, and 4 bases stayed unmatched. The CDR3 covers 14 residues. Described time point: pre-treatment sample, taken before nivolumab and TIL therapy. Tumor tissue came from excised metastases, mostly pleural nodules or supraclavicular lymph nodes. Sample: tumor tissue, taken at baseline. This TCR derives from a person between 30 and 79 years old with non-small cell lung cancer. The chain combines TRBV6-5 with TRBJ2-3; 9 bases are a match to TRBD2. The CDR3 spells CASSKGLAADTQYF. For the CDR3, the DNA is TGTGCCAGCAGTAAGGGACTAGCAGCAGATACGCAGTATTTT.